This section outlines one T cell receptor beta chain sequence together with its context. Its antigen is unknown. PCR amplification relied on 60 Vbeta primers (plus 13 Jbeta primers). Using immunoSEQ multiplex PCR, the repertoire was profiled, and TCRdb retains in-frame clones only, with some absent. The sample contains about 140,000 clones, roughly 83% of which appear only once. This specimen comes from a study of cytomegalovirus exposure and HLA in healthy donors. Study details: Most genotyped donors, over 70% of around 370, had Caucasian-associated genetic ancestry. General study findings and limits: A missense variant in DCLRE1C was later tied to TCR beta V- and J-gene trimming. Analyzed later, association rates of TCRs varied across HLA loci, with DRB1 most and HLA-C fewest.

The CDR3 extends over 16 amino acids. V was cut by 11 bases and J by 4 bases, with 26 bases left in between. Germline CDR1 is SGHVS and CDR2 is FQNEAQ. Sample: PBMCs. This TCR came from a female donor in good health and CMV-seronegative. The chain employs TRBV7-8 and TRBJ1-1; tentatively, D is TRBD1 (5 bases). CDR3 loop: CASSGYGGGKATEAFF. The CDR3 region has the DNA TGTGCCTCCTCCGGTTACGGGGGAGGGAAGGCCACTGAAGCTTTCTTT.